This TCR beta chain was captured in a study of cytomegalovirus exposure and HLA in healthy donors. Study summary: Membership in the Caucasian-associated ancestry cluster was found for about four fifths of 300 to 500 genotyped donors.

About this clone itself: Its antigen remains unidentified.

Overall study findings and caveats: It is likely that the observed cluster of highly shared sequence variants was a sequencing artifact.

Germline V CDR1 and CDR2: MNHEY, SVGAGI. The CDR3 spans 15 residues. Trimming removed 6 bases from V and 4 bases from J; junction bases left unmatched: 7. 13 Jbeta primers and 60 Vbeta primers were used for the PCR. Only in-frame clones appear in the TCRdb table, and some are missing; sequencing was by immunoSEQ multiplex PCR. The table lists some 70,000 clones, with approximately 5% in the top ten. This clonotype was obtained from a man in his forties in good health and CMV-seronegative. The chain uses TRBV6-5 and TRBJ1-5; 9 nucleotides agree with TRBD1. Sequenced: PBMCs. CDR3 sequence (DNA): TGTGCCAGCAGACGCGGGACAGGGCTTAATCAGCCCCAGCATTTT. Translating gives CASRRGTGLNQPQHF.